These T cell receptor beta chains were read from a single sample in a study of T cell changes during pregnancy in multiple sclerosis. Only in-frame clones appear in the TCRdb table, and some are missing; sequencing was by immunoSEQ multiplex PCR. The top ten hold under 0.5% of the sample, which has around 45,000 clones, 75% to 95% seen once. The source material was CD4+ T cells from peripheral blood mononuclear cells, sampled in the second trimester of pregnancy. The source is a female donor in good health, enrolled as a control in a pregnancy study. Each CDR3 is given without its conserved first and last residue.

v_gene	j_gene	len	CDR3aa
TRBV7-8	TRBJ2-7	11	ASSLDRSYEQY
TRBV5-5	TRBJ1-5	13	ASSLEGGWNQPQH
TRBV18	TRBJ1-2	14	ASSPGTGTGSSGYT
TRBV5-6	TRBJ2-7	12	ASSYGTGRDEQY
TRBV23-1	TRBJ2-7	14	ASSQSMAGVSYEQY
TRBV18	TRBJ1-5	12	ASSGDRENQPQH
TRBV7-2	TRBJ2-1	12	ASSVGQGELGQF
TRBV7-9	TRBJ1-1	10	ASSRPDNIAF
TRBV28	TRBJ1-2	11	ASSQGSNYGYT
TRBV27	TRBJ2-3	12	ASMGLARIDTQY
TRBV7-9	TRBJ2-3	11	ASNRDTTDTQY
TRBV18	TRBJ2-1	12	ASSGTSGYNEQF